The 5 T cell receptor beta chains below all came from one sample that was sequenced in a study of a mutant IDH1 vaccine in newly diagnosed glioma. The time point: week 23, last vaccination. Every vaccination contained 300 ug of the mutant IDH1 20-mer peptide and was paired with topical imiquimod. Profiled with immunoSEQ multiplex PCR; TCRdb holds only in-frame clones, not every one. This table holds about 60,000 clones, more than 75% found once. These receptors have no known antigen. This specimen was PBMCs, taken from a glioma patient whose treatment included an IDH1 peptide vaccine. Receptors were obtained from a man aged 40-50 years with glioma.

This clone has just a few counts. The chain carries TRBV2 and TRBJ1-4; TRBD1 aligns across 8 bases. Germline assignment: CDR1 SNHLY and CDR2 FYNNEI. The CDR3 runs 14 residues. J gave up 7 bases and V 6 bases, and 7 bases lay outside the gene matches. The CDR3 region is CASSPGQGSEKLFF. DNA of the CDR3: TGTGCCAGCAGCCCAGGACAGGGTAGTGAAAAACTGTTTTTT.

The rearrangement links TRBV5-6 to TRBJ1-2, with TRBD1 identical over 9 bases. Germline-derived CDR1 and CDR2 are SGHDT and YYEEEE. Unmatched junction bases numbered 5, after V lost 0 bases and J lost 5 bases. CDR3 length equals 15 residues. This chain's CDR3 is CASSLATGGGYGYTF. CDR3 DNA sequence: TGTGCCAGCAGCTTGGCCACAGGGGGCGGATATGGCTACACCTTC.

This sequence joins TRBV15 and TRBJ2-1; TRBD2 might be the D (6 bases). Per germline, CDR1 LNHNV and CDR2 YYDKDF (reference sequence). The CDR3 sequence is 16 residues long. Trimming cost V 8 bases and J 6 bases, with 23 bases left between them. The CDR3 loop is CATLHLGGKPGNEQFF. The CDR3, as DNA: TGTGCCACCCTTCATTTGGGCGGGAAGCCCGGCAATGAGCAGTTCTTC.

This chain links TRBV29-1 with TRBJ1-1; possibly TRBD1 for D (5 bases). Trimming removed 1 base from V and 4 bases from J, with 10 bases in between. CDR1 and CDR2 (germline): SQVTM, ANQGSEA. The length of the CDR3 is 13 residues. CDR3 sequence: CSVEAGSGTEAFF. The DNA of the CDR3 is TGCAGCGTTGAAGCAGGGTCGGGCACTGAAGCTTTCTTT. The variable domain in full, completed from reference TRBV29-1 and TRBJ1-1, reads SAVISQKPSRDICQRGTSLTIQCQVDSQVTMMFWYRQQPGQSLTLIATANQGSEATYESGFVIDKFPISRPNLTFSTLTVSNMSPEDSSIYLCSVEAGSGTEAFFGQGTRLTVV.

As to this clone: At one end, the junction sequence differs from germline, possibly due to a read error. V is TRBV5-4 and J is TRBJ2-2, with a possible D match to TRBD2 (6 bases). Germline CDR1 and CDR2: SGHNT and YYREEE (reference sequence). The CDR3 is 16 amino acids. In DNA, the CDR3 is TGTGCCAGCAGCTTGTACGGGAGTCCGAACACCGGGGAGTTGTTTTTT. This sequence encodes CASSLYGSPNTGELFF.